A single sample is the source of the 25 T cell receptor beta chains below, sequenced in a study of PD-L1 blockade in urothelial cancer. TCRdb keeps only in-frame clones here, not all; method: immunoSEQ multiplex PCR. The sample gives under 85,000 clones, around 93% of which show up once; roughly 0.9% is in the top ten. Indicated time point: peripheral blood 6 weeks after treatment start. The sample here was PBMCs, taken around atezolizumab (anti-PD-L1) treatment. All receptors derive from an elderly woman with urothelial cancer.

The CDR3 sequence: CASSLGQGSSYEQYF. CDR3 bases: TGTGCCAGCAGCCTGGGACAGGGATCGTCCTACGAGCAGTACTTC. This rearrangement joins TRBV9 to TRBJ2-7; 9 bases line up with TRBD1. Per the germline V gene, CDR1 is SGDLS and CDR2 is YYNGEE. The CDR3 has 15 amino acids. Unmatched junction bases numbered 6, after V lost 4 bases and J lost 1 base.

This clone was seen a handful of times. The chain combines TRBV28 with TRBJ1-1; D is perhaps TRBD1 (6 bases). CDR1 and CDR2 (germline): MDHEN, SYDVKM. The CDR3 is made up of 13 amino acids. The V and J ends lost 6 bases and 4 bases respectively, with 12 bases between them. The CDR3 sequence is CASRYRVSTEAFF. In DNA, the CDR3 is TGTGCCAGCAGATACAGGGTAAGCACTGAAGCTTTCTTT.

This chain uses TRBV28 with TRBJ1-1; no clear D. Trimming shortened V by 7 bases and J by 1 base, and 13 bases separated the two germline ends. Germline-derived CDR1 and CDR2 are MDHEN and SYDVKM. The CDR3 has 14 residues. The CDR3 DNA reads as TGTGCCAGCATCCCATCGGGAGGGAACACTGAAGCTTTCTTT. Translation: CASIPSGGNTEAFF.

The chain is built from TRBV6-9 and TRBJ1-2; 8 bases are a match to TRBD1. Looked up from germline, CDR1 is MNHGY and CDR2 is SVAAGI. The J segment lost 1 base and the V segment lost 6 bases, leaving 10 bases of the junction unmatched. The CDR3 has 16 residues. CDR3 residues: CASSPGQGPFNYGYTF. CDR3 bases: TGTGCCAGCAGCCCCGGACAGGGACCCTTTAACTATGGCTACACCTTC.

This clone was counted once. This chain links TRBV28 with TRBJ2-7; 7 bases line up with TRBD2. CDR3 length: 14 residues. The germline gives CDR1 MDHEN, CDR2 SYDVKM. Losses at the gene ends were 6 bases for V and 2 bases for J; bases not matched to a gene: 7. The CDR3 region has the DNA TGTGCCAGCAGCCCTAGCGGATCTACCTACGAGCAGTACTTC. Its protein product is CASSPSGSTYEQYF.

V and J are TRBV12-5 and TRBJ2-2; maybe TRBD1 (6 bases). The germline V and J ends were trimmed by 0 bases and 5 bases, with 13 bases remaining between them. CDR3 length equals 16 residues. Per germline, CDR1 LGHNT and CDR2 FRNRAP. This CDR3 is CASGLVSLGGTGELFF. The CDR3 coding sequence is TGTGCTAGTGGTTTGGTCTCCCTAGGGGGAACCGGGGAGCTGTTTTTT.

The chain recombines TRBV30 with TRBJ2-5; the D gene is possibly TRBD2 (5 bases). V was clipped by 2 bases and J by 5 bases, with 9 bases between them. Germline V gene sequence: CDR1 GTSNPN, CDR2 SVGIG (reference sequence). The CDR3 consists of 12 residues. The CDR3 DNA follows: TGTGCCTGGAGTATGTCGGGGGAGACCCAGTACTTC. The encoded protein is CAWSMSGETQYF.

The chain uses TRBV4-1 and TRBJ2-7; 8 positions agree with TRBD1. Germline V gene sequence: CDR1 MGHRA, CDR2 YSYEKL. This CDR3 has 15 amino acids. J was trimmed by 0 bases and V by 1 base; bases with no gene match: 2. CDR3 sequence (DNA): TGCGCCAGCAGCCAAGGACAGGGGATCTCCTACGAGCAGTACTTC. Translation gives CASSQGQGISYEQYF.

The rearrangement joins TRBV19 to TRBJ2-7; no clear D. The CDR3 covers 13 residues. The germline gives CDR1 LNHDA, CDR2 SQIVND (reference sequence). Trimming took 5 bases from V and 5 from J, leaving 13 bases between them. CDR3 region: CASSLGLADEQYF. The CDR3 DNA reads TGTGCCAGTAGTCTTGGCCTGGCCGACGAGCAGTACTTC.

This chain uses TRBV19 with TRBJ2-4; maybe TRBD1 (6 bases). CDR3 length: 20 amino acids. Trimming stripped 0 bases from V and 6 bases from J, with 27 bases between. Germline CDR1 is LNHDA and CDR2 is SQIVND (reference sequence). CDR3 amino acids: CASSIDFPRGQASSGNIQYF. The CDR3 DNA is TGTGCCAGTAGTATAGATTTTCCCCGGGGACAAGCATCCTCGGGAAACATTCAGTACTTC.

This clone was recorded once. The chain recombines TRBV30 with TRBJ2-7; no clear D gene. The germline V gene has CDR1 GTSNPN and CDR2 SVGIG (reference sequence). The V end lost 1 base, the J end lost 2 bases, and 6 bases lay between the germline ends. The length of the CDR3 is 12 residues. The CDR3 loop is CAWSGTAYEQYF. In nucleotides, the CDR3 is TGTGCCTGGAGTGGAACTGCCTACGAGCAGTACTTC. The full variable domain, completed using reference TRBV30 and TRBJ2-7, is SQTIHQWPATLVQPVGSPLSLECTVEGTSNPNLYWYRQAAGRGLQLLFYSVGIGQISSEVPQNLSASRPQDRQFILSSKKLLLSDSGFYLCAWSGTAYEQYFGPGTRLTVT.

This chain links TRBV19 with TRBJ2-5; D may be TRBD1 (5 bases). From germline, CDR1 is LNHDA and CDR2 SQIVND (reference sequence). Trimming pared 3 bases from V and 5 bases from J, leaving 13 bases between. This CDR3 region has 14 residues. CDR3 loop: CASSMGPHGETQYF. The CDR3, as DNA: TGTGCCAGTAGTATGGGGCCTCATGGGGAGACCCAGTACTTC. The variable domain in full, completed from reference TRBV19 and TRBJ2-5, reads DGGITQSPKYLFRKEGQNVTLSCEQNLNHDAMYWYRQDPGQGLRLIYYSQIVNDFQKGDIAEGYSVSREKKESFPLTVTSAQKNPTAFYLCASSMGPHGETQYFGPGTRLLVL.

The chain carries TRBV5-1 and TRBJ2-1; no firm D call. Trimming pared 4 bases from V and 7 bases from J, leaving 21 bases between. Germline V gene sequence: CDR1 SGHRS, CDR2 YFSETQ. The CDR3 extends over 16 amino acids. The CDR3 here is CASSKDGASVGNEQFF. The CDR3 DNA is TGCGCCAGCAGCAAAGACGGAGCGAGCGTGGGTAATGAGCAGTTCTTC. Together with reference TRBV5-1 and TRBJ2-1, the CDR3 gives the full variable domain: KAGVTQTPRYLIKTRGQQVTLSCSPISGHRSVSWYQQTPGQGLQFLFEYFSETQRNKGNFPGRFSGRQFSNSRSEMNVSTLELGDSALYLCASSKDGASVGNEQFFGPGTRLTVL.

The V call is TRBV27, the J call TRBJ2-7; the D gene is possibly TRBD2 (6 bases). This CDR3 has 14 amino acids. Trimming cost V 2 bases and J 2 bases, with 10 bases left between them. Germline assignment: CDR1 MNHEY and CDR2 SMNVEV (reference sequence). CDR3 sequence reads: CASSLGREAYEQYF. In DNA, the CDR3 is TGTGCCAGCAGTTTAGGAAGGGAGGCCTACGAGCAGTACTTC.

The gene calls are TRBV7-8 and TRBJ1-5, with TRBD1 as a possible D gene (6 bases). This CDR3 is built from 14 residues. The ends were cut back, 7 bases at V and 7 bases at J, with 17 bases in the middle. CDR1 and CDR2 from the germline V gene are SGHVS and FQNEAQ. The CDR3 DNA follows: TGTGCCAGCAAGGGGGGGCGGCTTGACCAGCCCCAGCATTTT. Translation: CASKGGRLDQPQHF. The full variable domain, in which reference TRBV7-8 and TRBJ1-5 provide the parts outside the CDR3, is GAGVSQSPRYKVAKRGQDVALRCDPISGHVSLFWYQQALGQGPEFLTYFQNEAQLDKSGLPSDRFFAERPEGSVSTLKIQRTQQEDSAVYLCASKGGRLDQPQHFGDGTRLSIL.

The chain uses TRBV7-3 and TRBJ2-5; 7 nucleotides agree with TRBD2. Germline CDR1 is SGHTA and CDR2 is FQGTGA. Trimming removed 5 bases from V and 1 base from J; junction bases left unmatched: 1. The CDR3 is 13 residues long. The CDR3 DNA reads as TGTGCCAGCAGCACGGGGGGCCAAGAGACCCAGTACTTC. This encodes CASSTGGQETQYF.

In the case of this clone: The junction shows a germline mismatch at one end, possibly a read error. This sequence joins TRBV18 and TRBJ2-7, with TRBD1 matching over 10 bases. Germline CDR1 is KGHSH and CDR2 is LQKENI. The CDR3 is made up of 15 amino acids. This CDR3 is CASSPGTGVSHEQYF. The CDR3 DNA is TGTGCCAGCTCTCCCGGGACAGGGGTCTCCCACGAGCAGTACTTC.

CDR3 residues: CASSPRAGSSYEQYF. CDR3 bases: TGTGCCAGCAGCCCTAGGGCGGGGAGCTCCTACGAGCAGTACTTC. The gene calls are TRBV7-6 and TRBJ2-7; D might be TRBD2 (6 bases). There are 15 residues in the CDR3. V was clipped by 5 bases and J by 0 bases, with 14 bases between them. Germline V gene sequence: CDR1 SGHVS, CDR2 FNYEAQ. The entire variable domain, with the rest obtained from reference TRBV7-6 and TRBJ2-7, is as follows: GAGVSQSPRYKVTKRGQDVALRCDPISGHVSLYWYRQALGQGPEFLTYFNYEAQQDKSGLPNDRFSAERPEGSISTLTIQRTEQRDSAMYRCASSPRAGSSYEQYFGPGTRLTVT.

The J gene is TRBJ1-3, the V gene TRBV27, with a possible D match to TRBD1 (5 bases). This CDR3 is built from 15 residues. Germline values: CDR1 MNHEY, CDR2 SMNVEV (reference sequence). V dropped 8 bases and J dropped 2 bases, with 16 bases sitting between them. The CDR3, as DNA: TGTGCCAGCTCATTCGCGGGGGTCCCTGGAAACACCATATATTTT. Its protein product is CASSFAGVPGNTIYF.

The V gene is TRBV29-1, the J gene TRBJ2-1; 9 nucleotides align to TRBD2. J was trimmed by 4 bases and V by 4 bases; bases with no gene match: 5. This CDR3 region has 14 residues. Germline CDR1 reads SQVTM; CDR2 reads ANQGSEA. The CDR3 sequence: CSVGGLANYNEQFF. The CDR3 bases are TGCAGCGTTGGCGGACTAGCGAATTACAATGAGCAGTTCTTC.

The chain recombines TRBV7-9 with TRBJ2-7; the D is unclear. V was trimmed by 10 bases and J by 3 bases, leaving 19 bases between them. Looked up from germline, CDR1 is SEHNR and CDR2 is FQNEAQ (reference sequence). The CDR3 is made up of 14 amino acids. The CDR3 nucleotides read TGTGCCACCCAACACGAGGCAGATATCTACGAGCAGTACTTC. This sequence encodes CATQHEADIYEQYF.

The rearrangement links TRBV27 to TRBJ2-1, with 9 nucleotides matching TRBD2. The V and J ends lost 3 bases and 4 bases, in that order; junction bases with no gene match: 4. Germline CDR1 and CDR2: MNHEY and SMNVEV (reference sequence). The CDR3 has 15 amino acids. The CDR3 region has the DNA TGTGCCAGCAGTTTCGGGCTAGCGGGGTACAATGAGCAGTTCTTC. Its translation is CASSFGLAGYNEQFF.

CDR3 DNA sequence: TGTGCCATAAGCCGGGACAGGGGCTACGAGCAGTACTTC. As protein: CAISRDRGYEQYF. This sequence joins TRBV19 and TRBJ2-7; 10 bases align to TRBD1. Germline CDR1 LNHDA, CDR2 SQIVND (reference sequence). The length of the CDR3 is 13 residues. V gave up 10 bases and J gave up 3 bases; unmatched junction bases: 6.

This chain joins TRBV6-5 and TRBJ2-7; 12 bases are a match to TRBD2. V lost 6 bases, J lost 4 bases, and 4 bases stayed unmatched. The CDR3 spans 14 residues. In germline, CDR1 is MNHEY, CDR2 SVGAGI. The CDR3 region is CASRRLAGEYEQYF. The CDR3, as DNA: TGTGCCAGCAGACGACTAGCGGGAGAGTACGAGCAGTACTTC.

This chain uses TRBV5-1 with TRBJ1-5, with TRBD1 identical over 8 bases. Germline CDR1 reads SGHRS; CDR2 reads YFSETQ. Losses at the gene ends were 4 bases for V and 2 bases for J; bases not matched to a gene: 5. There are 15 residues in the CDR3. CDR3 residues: CASSQGAAGNQPQHF. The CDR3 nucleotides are TGCGCCAGCAGCCAGGGGGCCGCGGGCAATCAGCCCCAGCATTTT.